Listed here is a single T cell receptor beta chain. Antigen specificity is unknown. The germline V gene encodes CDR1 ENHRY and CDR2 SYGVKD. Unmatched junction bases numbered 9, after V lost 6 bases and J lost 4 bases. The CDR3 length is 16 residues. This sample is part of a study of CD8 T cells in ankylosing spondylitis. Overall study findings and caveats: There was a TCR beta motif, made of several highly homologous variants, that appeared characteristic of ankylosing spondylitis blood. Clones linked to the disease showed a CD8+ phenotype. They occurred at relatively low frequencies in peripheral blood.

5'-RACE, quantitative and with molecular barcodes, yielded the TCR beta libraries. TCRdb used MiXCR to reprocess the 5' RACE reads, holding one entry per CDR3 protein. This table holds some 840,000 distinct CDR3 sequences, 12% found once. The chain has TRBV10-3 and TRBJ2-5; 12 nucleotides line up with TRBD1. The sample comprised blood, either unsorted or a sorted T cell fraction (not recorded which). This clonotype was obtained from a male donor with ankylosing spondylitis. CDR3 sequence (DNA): TGTGCCATCAGCGAACCGGGACAGGGGGCGGCAGAGACCCAGTACTTC. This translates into CAISEPGQGAAETQYF.